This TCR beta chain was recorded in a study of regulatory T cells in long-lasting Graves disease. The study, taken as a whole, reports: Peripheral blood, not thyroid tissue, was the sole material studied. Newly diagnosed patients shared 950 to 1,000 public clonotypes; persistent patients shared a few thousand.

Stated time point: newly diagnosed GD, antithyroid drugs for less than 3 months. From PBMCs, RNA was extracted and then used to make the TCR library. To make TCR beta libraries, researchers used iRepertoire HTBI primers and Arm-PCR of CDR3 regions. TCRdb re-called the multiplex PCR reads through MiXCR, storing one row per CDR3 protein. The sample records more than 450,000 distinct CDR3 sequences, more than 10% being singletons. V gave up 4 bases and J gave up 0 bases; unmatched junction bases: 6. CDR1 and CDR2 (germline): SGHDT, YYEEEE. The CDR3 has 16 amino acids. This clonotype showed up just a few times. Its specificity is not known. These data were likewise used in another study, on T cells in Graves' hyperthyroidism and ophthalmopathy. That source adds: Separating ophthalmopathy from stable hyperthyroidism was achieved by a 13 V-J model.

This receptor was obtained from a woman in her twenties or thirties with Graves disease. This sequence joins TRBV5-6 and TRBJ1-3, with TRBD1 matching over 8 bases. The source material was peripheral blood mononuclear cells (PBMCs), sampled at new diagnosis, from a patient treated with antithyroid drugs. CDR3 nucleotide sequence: TGTGCCAGCAGCAAACAGGGGGGGGGCTCTGGAAACACCATATATTTT. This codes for CASSKQGGGSGNTIYF.